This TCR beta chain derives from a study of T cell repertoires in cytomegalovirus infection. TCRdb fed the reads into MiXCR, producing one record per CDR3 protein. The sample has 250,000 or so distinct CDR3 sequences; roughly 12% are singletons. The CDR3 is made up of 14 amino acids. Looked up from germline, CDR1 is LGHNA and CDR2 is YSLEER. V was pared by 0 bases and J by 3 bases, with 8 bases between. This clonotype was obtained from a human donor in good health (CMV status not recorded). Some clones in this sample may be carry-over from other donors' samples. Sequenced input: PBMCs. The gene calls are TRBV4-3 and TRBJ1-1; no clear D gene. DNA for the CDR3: TGCGCCAGCAGCCAAGAACTAGGATACACTGAAGCTTTCTTT. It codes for CASSQELGYTEAFF.